These T cell receptor beta chains were read from a single sample in a study of identical twins. MiXCR was run by TCRdb on the 5' RACE reads, yielding one entry per CDR3 protein. There are just under 550,000 distinct CDR3 sequences in the sample; 12% to 15% occur only once, and about 0.47% lies in the top ten. The data also belong to a second study, concerning yellow fever vaccine responses in identical twins.

What was sequenced was CD4+ T cells sorted from blood. These receptors all come from a woman between 18 and 29 years old in good health. Each CDR3 is given with its conserved first and last residue. The D gene is left open where the match is weak. Part of the rows lack a size; the others show once, few, many or a class for expanded clones.

V gene: TRBV24-1
J gene: TRBJ2-6
clone size: few
D gene: -
CDR3 DNA: TGTGCCACCAGAGGGTCTGGGGCCAACGTCCTGACTTTC
CDR3 protein: CATRGSGANVLTF

V gene: TRBV18
J gene: TRBJ2-3
clone size: -
D gene: TRBD1
CDR3 DNA: TGTGCCAGCTCACCAAGTGGGACAGGGGCAGATACGCAGTATTTT
CDR3 protein: CASSPSGTGADTQYF

V gene: TRBV6-1
J gene: TRBJ2-7
clone size: few
D gene: -
CDR3 DNA: TGTGCCAGCAGCCAAGGGTTCACCTACGAGCAGTACTTC
CDR3 protein: CASSQGFTYEQYF

V gene: TRBV20-1
J gene: TRBJ2-3
clone size: few
D gene: TRBD2
CDR3 DNA: TGCAGTGCTAGACCAACGGGACTAGCAGATACGCAGTATTTT
CDR3 protein: CSARPTGLADTQYF

V gene: TRBV5-1
J gene: TRBJ2-2
clone size: few
D gene: TRBD2
CDR3 DNA: TGCGCCAGCAGCTTGGCCATCACTAGCGGGGGGACCACCGGGGAGCTGTTTTTT
CDR3 protein: CASSLAITSGGTTGELFF

V gene: TRBV29-1
J gene: TRBJ2-7
clone size: -
D gene: -
CDR3 DNA: TGCAGCGTTGAAGATCGAAGGGGATCTTTGTTGGACGAGCAGTACTTC
CDR3 protein: CSVEDRRGSLLDEQYF

V gene: TRBV2
J gene: TRBJ1-1
clone size: -
D gene: -
CDR3 DNA: TGTGCCAGCACCAACGCTGGGTACACTGAAGCTTTCTTT
CDR3 protein: CASTNAGYTEAFF

V gene: TRBV4-1
J gene: TRBJ2-5
clone size: -
D gene: -
CDR3 DNA: TGCGCCAGCAGCCACGAGGGGCCACGGGAGACCCAGTACTTC
CDR3 protein: CASSHEGPRETQYF

V gene: TRBV6-1
J gene: TRBJ2-1
clone size: few
D gene: -
CDR3 DNA: TGTGCCAGCATGCCCCAAGGCCACTACAATGAGCAGTTCTTC
CDR3 protein: CASMPQGHYNEQFF

V gene: TRBV7-6
J gene: TRBJ2-3
clone size: -
D gene: -
CDR3 DNA: TGTGCCAGCAGCTTAGCGATGGTACTTGGCACAGATACGCAGTATTTT
CDR3 protein: CASSLAMVLGTDTQYF

V gene: TRBV10-2
J gene: TRBJ2-5
clone size: few
D gene: -
CDR3 DNA: TGCGCCAGCGGGGGTGGCCCTAAAGAGACCCAGTACTTC
CDR3 protein: CASGGGPKETQYF

V gene: TRBV5-1
J gene: TRBJ2-2
clone size: few
D gene: TRBD1
CDR3 DNA: TGCGCCAGCAGCACCTGGACAGGGTCCACCGGGGAGCTGTTTTTT
CDR3 protein: CASSTWTGSTGELFF

V gene: TRBV27
J gene: TRBJ2-2
clone size: -
D gene: -
CDR3 DNA: TGTGCCAGCAGTTTACTCCTCAGTGGCTCGACCGGGGAGCTGTTTTTT
CDR3 protein: CASSLLLSGSTGELFF

V gene: TRBV5-1
J gene: TRBJ2-3
clone size: -
D gene: -
CDR3 DNA: TGCGCCAGCAGCGCAGTGGGACGAACGGTGGGCACAGATACGCAGTATTTT
CDR3 protein: CASSAVGRTVGTDTQYF

V gene: TRBV12-3/TRBV12-4
J gene: TRBJ2-1
clone size: few
D gene: TRBD1
CDR3 DNA: TGTGCCAGCAGTTTATTTTTCGGTTTGGGGGACAGGGCCTACAATGAGCAGTTCTTC
CDR3 protein: CASSLFFGLGDRAYNEQFF

V gene: TRBV29-1
J gene: TRBJ1-1
clone size: few
D gene: -
CDR3 DNA: TGCAGCGCTAAACGGGACACCATGAACACTGAAGCTTTCTTT
CDR3 protein: CSAKRDTMNTEAFF

V gene: TRBV14
J gene: TRBJ2-1
clone size: few
D gene: TRBD2
CDR3 DNA: TGTGCCAGCAGCCAAGCGGGGGGGAAGCGGTACAATGAGCAGTTCTTC
CDR3 protein: CASSQAGGKRYNEQFF

V gene: TRBV12-3/TRBV12-4
J gene: TRBJ1-4
clone size: -
D gene: -
CDR3 DNA: TGTGCCAGCAACTCAGGGAGTTCTAATGAAAAACTGTTTTTT
CDR3 protein: CASNSGSSNEKLFF

V gene: TRBV12-5
J gene: TRBJ2-1
clone size: few
D gene: -
CDR3 DNA: TGTGCTAGTGGTTTGAAGAGCGTTTCCTACAATGAGCAGTTCTTC
CDR3 protein: CASGLKSVSYNEQFF

V gene: TRBV11-2
J gene: TRBJ2-2
clone size: few
D gene: TRBD1
CDR3 DNA: TGTGCCAGCAGCCACCCGACAGGGGCGAACACCGGGGAGCTGTTTTTT
CDR3 protein: CASSHPTGANTGELFF

V gene: TRBV7-6
J gene: TRBJ2-3
clone size: -
D gene: -
CDR3 DNA: TGTGCCAGCAGCTTAGATGTCTATATCCCTACGCAGTATTTT
CDR3 protein: CASSLDVYIPTQYF

V gene: TRBV7-8
J gene: TRBJ2-7
clone size: -
D gene: TRBD2
CDR3 DNA: TGTGCCAGCAGTCTGGGGAGAGCGGGAATCTCCTACGAGCAGTACTTC
CDR3 protein: CASSLGRAGISYEQYF